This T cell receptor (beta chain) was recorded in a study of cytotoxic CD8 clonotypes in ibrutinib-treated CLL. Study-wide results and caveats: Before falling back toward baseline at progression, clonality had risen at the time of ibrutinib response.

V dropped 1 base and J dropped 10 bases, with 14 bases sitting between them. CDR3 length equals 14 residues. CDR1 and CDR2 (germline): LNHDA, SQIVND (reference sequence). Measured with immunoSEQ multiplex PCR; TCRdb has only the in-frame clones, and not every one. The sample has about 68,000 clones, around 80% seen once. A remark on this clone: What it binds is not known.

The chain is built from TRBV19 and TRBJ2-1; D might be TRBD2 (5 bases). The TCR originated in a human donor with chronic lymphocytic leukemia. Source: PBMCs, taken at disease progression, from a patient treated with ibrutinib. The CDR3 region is CASSIGAATGEQFF. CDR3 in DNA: TGTGCCAGTAGTATAGGGGCCGCGACGGGGGAGCAGTTCTTC.